This T cell receptor (beta chain) was sequenced during a study of blood T cell repertoires in COVID-19. Turning to the study itself: Some COVID-19 samples were acute and others convalescent; all came from the United States, Italy and Spain.

This clone was counted between two and nine times. This CDR3 is built from 16 residues. Deletions cut 5 bases from V and 1 base from J, with 15 bases between. CDR1 is KGHSH, CDR2 LQKENI, per germline. Assay used: immunoSEQ multiplex PCR; TCRdb lists only in-frame clones, some missing. The data contain 70,000 to 100,000 clones, 88% of them seen just once; the ten biggest clones take up over 35%. The receptor was derived from a human donor in a cohort sampled during active COVID-19. The V call is TRBV18, the J call TRBJ1-5; unclear D gene. Sample: peripheral blood. The CDR3 DNA sequence: TGTGCCAGCTCAAGTCTGAGTGTTTTGAGCAATCAGCCCCAGCATTTT. This gives the protein CASSSLSVLSNQPQHF.